This T cell receptor beta chain was recovered during a study of control samples from healthy donors and cancer patients. CDR3 size: 15 residues. V lost 0 bases, J lost 6 bases, and 13 bases lay in between. Germline V gives CDR1 SGDLS, CDR2 YYNGEE. TCRdb's copy holds only in-frame clones and misses some; the assay was immunoSEQ multiplex PCR. Of tens of thousands of clones listed, 70% to 90% are singletons. This clonotype was sampled from a man between 50 and 59 years old in good health. V is TRBV9 and J is TRBJ2-4; D call uncertain. Sequencing was carried out using blood. In nucleotides, the CDR3 is TGTGCCAGCAGCGTAGGGGCGAAGGAGAGAAACATTCAGTACTTC. It encodes CASSVGAKERNIQYF.